A single sample is the source of the 17 T cell receptor beta chains below, sequenced in a study of T cell changes during pregnancy in multiple sclerosis. TCRdb's table, derived via immunoSEQ multiplex PCR, lists solely in-frame clones and lacks some. The profile shows 40,000 to 45,000 clones, more than 90% of them singletons. The source was CD8+ T cells from peripheral blood mononuclear cells, collected in the third trimester of pregnancy. These TCRs come from a female donor with multiple sclerosis, enrolled in a pregnancy study.

V is TRBV7-3 and J is TRBJ2-3, with a possible D match to TRBD2 (7 bases). This CDR3 spans 14 amino acids. Trimming took off 2 bases at V and 5 bases at J, with 11 bases between the two ends. CDR1 SGHTA and CDR2 FQGTGA come from the germline V gene. CDR3 protein: CASSLSGGLDTQYF. CDR3 nucleotide sequence: TGTGCCAGCAGCTTATCGGGGGGCTTAGATACGCAGTATTTT.

The V call is TRBV27, the J call TRBJ1-4; 7 nucleotides match TRBD1. Germline CDR1 and CDR2: MNHEY and SMNVEV (reference sequence). J gave up 6 bases and V 6 bases, and 4 bases lay outside the gene matches. CDR3 length equals 13 residues. The CDR3 loop reads CASRDRSYEKLFF. The CDR3 nucleotides read TGTGCCAGCAGGGACAGGAGTTATGAAAAACTGTTTTTT.

This chain joins TRBV5-6 and TRBJ2-3; tentatively, D is TRBD1 (5 bases). This CDR3 spans 13 amino acids. Germline assignment: CDR1 SGHDT and CDR2 YYEEEE. V was clipped by 0 bases and J by 4 bases, with 6 bases between them. CDR3 sequence reads: CASSLGGPDTQYF. In DNA form, the CDR3 reads TGTGCCAGCAGCTTGGGGGGCCCAGATACGCAGTATTTT. The variable domain in full, with the rest retrieved from reference TRBV5-6 and TRBJ2-3, is DAGVTQSPTHLIKTRGQQVTLRCSPKSGHDTVSWYQQALGQGPQFIFQYYEEEERQRGNFPDRFSGHQFPNYSSELNVNALLLGDSALYLCASSLGGPDTQYFGPGTRLTVL.

The chain couples TRBV4-2 to TRBJ2-7, with 8 bases matching TRBD1. The CDR3 contains 16 residues. Losses at the gene ends were 2 bases for V and 0 bases for J; bases not matched to a gene: 6. The germline V gene has CDR1 LGHNA and CDR2 YNFKEQ. CDR3 sequence (DNA): TGTGCCAGCAGCCAAATCCGGACAGGGTACTCCTACGAGCAGTACTTC. It encodes CASSQIRTGYSYEQYF.

The chain recombines TRBV5-6 with TRBJ2-7, with D perhaps TRBD2 (6 bases). The CDR3 consists of 13 residues. Trimming stripped 3 bases from V and 4 bases from J, with 11 bases between. The germline V gene has CDR1 SGHDT and CDR2 YYEEEE. CDR3: CASSSRRDYEQYF. CDR3 sequence (DNA): TGTGCCAGCAGCTCCCGGAGGGATTACGAGCAGTACTTC.

The chain uses TRBV7-3 and TRBJ2-7, with TRBD2 matching 8 bases. With V trimmed by 4 bases and J by 5 bases, 4 bases remained unmatched. There are 13 residues in the CDR3. The germline V gene has CDR1 SGHTA and CDR2 FQGTGA. Written as DNA, the CDR3 is TGTGCCAGCAGCTCCAGCGGGGGAAACGAGCAGTACTTC. Translating it yields CASSSSGGNEQYF.

This rearrangement joins TRBV19 to TRBJ1-1; no reliable D call. The CDR3 extends over 17 amino acids. The V gene's germline CDR1 is LNHDA and CDR2 SQIVND (reference sequence). Deletions cut 5 bases from V and 3 bases from J, with 22 bases between. The CDR3: CASSVNSFGEVHTEAFF. The DNA of the CDR3 is TGTGCCAGTAGTGTCAATTCCTTCGGGGAGGTGCACACTGAAGCTTTCTTT.

The chain carries TRBV5-5 and TRBJ1-2, with D possibly matching TRBD1 (5 bases). The CDR3 sequence is 13 residues long. Trimming took off 0 bases at V and 8 bases at J, with 11 bases between the two ends. The germline gives CDR1 SGHKS, CDR2 YYEKEE (reference sequence). CDR3 nucleotides: TGTGCCAGCAGCTTGGAGGGACTAGGGGGCTACACCTTC. Encoded protein: CASSLEGLGGYTF.

V is TRBV11-2 and J is TRBJ2-5; D might be TRBD2 (7 bases). Trimming shortened V by 0 bases and J by 2 bases, and 10 bases separated the two germline ends. CDR1 SGHAT and CDR2 FQNNGV come from the germline V gene. The CDR3 extends over 15 amino acids. CDR3 sequence (DNA): TGTGCCAGCAGCTTAGAAGCGGGGACACAAGAGACCCAGTACTTC. Translation gives CASSLEAGTQETQYF.

The V call is TRBV7-9, the J call TRBJ2-1, with 7 bases lining up with TRBD1. Per the germline V gene, CDR1 is SEHNR and CDR2 is FQNEAQ (reference sequence). Trimming cost V 4 bases and J 0 bases; bases outside gene matches: 6. The CDR3 length is 16 residues. The CDR3 sequence: CASSSRTGSSYNEQFF. The CDR3 DNA is TGTGCCAGCAGCTCCCGGACAGGAAGCTCCTACAATGAGCAGTTCTTC.

This sequence joins TRBV27 and TRBJ2-5; the match to TRBD2 covers 10 bases. The CDR3 spans 16 residues. Germline CDR1 and CDR2: MNHEY and SMNVEV (reference sequence). V dropped 4 bases and J dropped 7; count of bases not matched to a gene: 12. The CDR3 DNA sequence: TGTGCCAGCAGTTCAAGACTAGCGGGTTCCTACACGACCCAGTACTTC. This gives the protein CASSSRLAGSYTTQYF.

The gene calls are TRBV2 and TRBJ2-7; 8 bases are shared with TRBD1. From germline, CDR1 is SNHLY and CDR2 FYNNEI. This CDR3 is 12 amino acids long. J was trimmed by 7 bases and V by 6 bases; bases with no gene match: 5. Here the CDR3 reads CASRPQGAEQYF. In nucleotides, the CDR3 is TGTGCCAGCAGGCCTCAGGGGGCAGAGCAGTACTTC.

The V and J genes are TRBV27 and TRBJ2-6, with D unclear. This CDR3 region has 15 residues. The V gene's germline CDR1 is MNHEY and CDR2 SMNVEV (reference sequence). Trimming left V 2 bases short and J 0 bases short, with 5 bases between. CDR3 sequence: CASSLGSSGANVLTF. The DNA of the CDR3 is TGTGCCAGCAGTTTAGGTAGCTCTGGGGCCAACGTCCTGACTTTC.

This clone came up once. The chain uses TRBV7-6 and TRBJ2-1; D is unclear. The CDR3 loop spans 17 amino acids. The V gene lost 2 bases and the J gene lost 1 base, with 15 bases spanning the gap. Germline values: CDR1 SGHVS, CDR2 FNYEAQ. CDR3 nucleotides: TGTGCCAGCAGCTTAACCCCAATTGGAGCGTCCTACAATGAGCAGTTCTTC. This encodes CASSLTPIGASYNEQFF.

V gene TRBV7-9 combines with J gene TRBJ2-5, with TRBD1 matching over 7 bases. The CDR3 consists of 12 residues. Germline CDR1 reads SEHNR; CDR2 reads FQNEAQ (reference sequence). J lost 5 bases, V lost 6 bases, and 3 bases had no gene match. DNA of the CDR3: TGTGCCAGCAGGACAGGGAGCGAGACCCAGTACTTC. Its protein is CASRTGSETQYF.

V and J are TRBV13 and TRBJ1-2; D call uncertain. The ends were cut back, 6 bases at V and 4 bases at J, with 6 bases in the middle. The CDR3 loop spans 11 amino acids. CDR1 is PRHDT, CDR2 FYEKMQ, per germline (reference sequence). The CDR3 spells CASRGVYGYTF. CDR3 DNA sequence: TGTGCCAGCAGGGGCGTCTATGGCTACACCTTC.

The chain is built from TRBV10-1 and TRBJ1-4; D is perhaps TRBD1 (5 bases). The CDR3 has 14 residues. The V gene's germline CDR1 is WNHNN and CDR2 SYGVQD (reference sequence). V was pared by 1 base and J by 8 bases, with 11 bases between. CDR3 residues: CASSEFRECEKLFF. The CDR3 DNA is TGCGCCAGCAGTGAGTTCAGGGAATGCGAAAAACTGTTTTTT.